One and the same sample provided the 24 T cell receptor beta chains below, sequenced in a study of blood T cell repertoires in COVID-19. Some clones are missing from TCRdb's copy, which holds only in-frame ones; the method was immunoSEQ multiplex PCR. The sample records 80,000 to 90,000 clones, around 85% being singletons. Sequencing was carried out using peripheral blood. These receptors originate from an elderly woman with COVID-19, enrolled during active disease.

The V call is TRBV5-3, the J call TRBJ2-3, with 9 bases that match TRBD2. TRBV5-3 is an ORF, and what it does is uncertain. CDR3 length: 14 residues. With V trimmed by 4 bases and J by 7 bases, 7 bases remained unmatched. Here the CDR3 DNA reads TGTGCCAGAAGCCCAGGGACTAGCCGAAATACGCAGTATTTT. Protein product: CARSPGTSRNTQYF.

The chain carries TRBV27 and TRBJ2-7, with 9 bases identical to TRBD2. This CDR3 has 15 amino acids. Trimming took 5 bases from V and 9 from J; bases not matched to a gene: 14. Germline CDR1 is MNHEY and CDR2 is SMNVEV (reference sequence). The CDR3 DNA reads TGTGCCAGCAGTCCCTTAGCGGGAGTGGCTTCGGGGCAGTACTTC. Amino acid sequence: CASSPLAGVASGQYF.

The CDR3 is CASSQGRVQGASGYTF. CDR3 coding DNA: TGTGCCAGCAGCCAAGGGAGGGTCCAGGGGGCCTCTGGCTACACCTTC. J is TRBJ1-2 and V is TRBV3-1 (or the pseudogene TRBV3-2), with 8 bases lining up with TRBD1. The V and J ends lost 1 base and 7 bases, in that order; junction bases with no gene match: 11. CDR1 and CDR2 (germline): LGHDT, YNNKEL (reference sequence). This CDR3 is built from 16 residues.

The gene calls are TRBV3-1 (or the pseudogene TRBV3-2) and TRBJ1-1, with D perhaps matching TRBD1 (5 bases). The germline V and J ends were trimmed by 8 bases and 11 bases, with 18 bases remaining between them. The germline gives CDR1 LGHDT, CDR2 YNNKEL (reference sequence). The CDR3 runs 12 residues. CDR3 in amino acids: CASAWGDLNAFF. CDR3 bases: TGTGCCAGCGCTTGGGGCGACTTAAACGCTTTCTTT.

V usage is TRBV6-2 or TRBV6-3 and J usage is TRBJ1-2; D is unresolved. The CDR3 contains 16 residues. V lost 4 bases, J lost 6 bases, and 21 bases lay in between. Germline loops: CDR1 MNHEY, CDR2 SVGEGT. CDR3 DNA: TGTGCCAGCAGTTTGACTTTCACCCTCTTCGACCATGGCTACACCTTC. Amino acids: CASSLTFTLFDHGYTF.

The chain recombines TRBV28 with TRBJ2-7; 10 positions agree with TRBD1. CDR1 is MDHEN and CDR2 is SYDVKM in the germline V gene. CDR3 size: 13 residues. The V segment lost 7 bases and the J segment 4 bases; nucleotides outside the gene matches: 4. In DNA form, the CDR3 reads TGTGCCAGCACCCGGGACAGGGGATACGAGCAGTACTTC. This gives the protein CASTRDRGYEQYF.

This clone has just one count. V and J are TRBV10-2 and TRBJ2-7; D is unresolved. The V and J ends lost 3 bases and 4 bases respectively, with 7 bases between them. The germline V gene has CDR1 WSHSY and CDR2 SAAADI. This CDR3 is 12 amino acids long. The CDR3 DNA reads TGCGCCAGCAGTGACTTCTCGTACGAGCAGTACTTC. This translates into CASSDFSYEQYF.

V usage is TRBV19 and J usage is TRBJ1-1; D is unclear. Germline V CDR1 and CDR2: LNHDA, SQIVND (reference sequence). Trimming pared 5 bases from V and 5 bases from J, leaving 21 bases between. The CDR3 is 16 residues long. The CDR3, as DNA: TGTGCCAGTAGTTTTGGGAAGGGCGTCCGGGAGACTGAAGCTTTCTTT. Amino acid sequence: CASSFGKGVRETEAFF.

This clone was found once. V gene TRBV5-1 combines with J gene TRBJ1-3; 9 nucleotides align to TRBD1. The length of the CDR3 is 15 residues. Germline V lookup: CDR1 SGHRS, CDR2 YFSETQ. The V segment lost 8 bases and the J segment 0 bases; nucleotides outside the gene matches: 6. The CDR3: CASSTGGSSGNTIYF. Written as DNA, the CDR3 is TGCGCCAGTTCGACAGGGGGATCCTCTGGAAACACCATATATTTT. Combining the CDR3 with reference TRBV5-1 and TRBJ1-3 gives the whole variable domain KAGVTQTPRYLIKTRGQQVTLSCSPISGHRSVSWYQQTPGQGLQFLFEYFSETQRNKGNFPGRFSGRQFSNSRSEMNVSTLELGDSALYLCASSTGGSSGNTIYFGEGSWLTVV.

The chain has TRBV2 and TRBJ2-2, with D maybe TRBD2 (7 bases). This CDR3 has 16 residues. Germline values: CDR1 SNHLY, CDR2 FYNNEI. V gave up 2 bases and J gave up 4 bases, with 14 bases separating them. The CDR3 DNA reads TGTGCCAGCAGTGAAAACGGGGGGCCCGGCACCGGGGAGCTGTTTTTT. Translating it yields CASSENGGPGTGELFF.

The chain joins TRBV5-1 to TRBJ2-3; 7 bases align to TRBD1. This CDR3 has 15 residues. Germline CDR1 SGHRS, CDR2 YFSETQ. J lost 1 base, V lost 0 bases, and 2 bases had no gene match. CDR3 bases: TGCGCCAGCAGCTTGGGTCAGGGGGGCACAGATACGCAGTATTTT. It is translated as CASSLGQGGTDTQYF.

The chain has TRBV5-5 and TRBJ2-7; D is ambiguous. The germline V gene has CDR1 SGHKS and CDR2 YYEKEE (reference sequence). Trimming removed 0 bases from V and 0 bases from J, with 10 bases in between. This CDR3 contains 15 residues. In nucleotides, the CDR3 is TGTGCCAGCAGCTTGGGGTGGCATAACTCCTACGAGCAGTACTTC. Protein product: CASSLGWHNSYEQYF.

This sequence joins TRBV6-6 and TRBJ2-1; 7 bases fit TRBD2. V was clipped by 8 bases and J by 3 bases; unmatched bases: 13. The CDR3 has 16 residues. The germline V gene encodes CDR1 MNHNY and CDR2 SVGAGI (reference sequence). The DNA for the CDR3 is TGTGCCAGCGAGCGGGATCGCGGATTCAACTACAATGAGCAGTTCTTC. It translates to CASERDRGFNYNEQFF.

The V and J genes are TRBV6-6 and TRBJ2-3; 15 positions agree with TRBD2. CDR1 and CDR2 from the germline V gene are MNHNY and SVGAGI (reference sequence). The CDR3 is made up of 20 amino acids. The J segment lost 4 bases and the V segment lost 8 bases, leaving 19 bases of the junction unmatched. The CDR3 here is CASGSRGTWTSGRAADTQYF. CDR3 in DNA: TGTGCCAGCGGCTCAAGAGGAACTTGGACTAGCGGGAGGGCCGCAGATACGCAGTATTTT.

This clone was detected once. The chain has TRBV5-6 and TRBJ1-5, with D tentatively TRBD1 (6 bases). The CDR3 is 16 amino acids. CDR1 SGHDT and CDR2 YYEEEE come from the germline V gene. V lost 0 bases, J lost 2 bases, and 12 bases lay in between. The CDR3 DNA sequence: TGTGCCAGCAGCTTGGACGTCAGGGGTGGCAATCAGCCCCAGCATTTT. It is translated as CASSLDVRGGNQPQHF.

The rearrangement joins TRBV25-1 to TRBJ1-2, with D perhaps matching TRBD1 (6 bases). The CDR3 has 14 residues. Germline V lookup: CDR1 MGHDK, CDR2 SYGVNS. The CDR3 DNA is TGTGCGACGGGCAGGGGAAGCGGTAACTATGGCTACACCTTC. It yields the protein CATGRGSGNYGYTF.

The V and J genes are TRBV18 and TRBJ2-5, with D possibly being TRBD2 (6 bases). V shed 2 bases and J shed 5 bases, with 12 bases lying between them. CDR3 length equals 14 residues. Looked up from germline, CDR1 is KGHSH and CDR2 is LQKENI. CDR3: CASSPGRGDETQYF. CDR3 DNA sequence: TGTGCCAGCTCACCAGGGCGGGGTGACGAGACCCAGTACTTC.

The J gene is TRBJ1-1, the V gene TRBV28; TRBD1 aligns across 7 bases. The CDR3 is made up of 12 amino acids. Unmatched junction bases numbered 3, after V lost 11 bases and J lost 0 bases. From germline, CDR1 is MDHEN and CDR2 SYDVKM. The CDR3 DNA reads TGTGCCGGACAGGCTGTGAACACTGAAGCTTTCTTT. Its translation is CAGQAVNTEAFF.

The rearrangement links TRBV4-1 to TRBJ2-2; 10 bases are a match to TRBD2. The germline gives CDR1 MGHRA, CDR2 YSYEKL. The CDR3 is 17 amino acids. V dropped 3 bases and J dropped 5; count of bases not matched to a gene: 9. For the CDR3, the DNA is TGCGCCAGCAGCCATCCTCCCGGACTAGCGGCTACCGGGGAGCTGTTTTTT. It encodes CASSHPPGLAATGELFF.

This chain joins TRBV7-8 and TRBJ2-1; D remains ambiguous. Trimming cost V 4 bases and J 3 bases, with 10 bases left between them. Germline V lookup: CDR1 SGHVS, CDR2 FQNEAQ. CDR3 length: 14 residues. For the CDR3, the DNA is TGTGCCAGCAGCTCCCACTTCAACTACAATGAGCAGTTCTTC. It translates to CASSSHFNYNEQFF.

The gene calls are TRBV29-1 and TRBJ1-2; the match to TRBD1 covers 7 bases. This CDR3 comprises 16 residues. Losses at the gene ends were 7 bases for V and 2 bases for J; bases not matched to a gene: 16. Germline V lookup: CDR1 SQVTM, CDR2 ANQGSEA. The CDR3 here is CSAPRVVGQINYGYTF. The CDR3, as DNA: TGCAGCGCCCCGAGGGTAGTGGGACAGATAAACTATGGCTACACCTTC.

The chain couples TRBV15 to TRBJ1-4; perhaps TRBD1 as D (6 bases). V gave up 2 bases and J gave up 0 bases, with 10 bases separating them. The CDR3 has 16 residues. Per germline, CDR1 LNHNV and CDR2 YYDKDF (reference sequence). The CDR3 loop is CATSRNRVSTNEKLFF. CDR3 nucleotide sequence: TGTGCCACCAGCAGAAACAGGGTGTCAACTAATGAAAAACTGTTTTTT.

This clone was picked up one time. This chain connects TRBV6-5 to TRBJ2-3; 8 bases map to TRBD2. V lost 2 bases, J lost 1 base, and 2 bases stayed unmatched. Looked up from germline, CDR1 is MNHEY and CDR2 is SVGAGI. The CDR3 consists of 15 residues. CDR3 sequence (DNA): TGTGCCAGCAGTTACCGAGCGGGGGGCACAGATACGCAGTATTTT. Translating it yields CASSYRAGGTDTQYF.

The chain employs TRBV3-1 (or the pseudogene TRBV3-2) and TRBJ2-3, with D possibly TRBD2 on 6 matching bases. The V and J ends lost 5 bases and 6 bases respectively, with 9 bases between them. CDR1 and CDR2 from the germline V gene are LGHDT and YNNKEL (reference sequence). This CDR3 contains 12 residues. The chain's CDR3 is CASSLAVDTQYF. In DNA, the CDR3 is TGTGCCAGCAGCTTAGCGGTTGATACGCAGTATTTT.